This T cell receptor (beta chain) was sequenced for a study of OX40 agonist ivuxolimab in advanced cancers. TCRdb's table, derived via immunoSEQ multiplex PCR, lists solely in-frame clones and lacks some. The table lists tens of thousands of clones, about 81% of them singletons. V lost 7 bases and J 0 bases, leaving 12 bases between the germline ends. This CDR3 is 15 amino acids long. Germline values: CDR1 SNHLY, CDR2 FYNNEI. The material was CD4+ or CD8+ T cells sorted from blood, obtained in a trial of the OX40 agonist ivuxolimab. The clonotype was recovered from an adult with an advanced solid tumor such as melanoma, head and neck, liver or kidney cancer. This sequence joins TRBV2 and TRBJ2-2, with D uncertain. The CDR3 nucleotides are TGTGCCAGCATTAAAGACAAGCCGAACACCGGGGAGCTGTTTTTT. Its translation is CASIKDKPNTGELFF.